What follows are 8 T cell receptor beta chains derived from one specimen sequenced in a study of blood T cell repertoires in COVID-19. Here immunoSEQ multiplex PCR was the method, and the copy in TCRdb shows in-frame clones only, minus some. This table has more than 200,000 clones, just over 85% appearing once. Sequences were obtained from peripheral blood. The source is a man over 45 with acute or convalescent COVID-19.

This chain links TRBV19 with TRBJ1-4; no clear D gene. The CDR3 loop spans 13 amino acids. CDR1 LNHDA and CDR2 SQIVND come from the germline V gene (reference sequence). Trimming took 3 bases from V and 4 from J, leaving 6 bases between them. CDR3 coding DNA: TGTGCCAGTAGTATCGTCGTTAATGAAAAACTGTTTTTT. Residues: CASSIVVNEKLFF.

As to this clone: Other DNA sequences in the same sample also yield this CDR3. V gene TRBV5-1 combines with J gene TRBJ2-7; 11 bases are a match to TRBD1. J gave up 2 bases and V 4 bases, and 2 bases lay outside the gene matches. The CDR3 contains 14 residues. Germline CDR1 SGHRS, CDR2 YFSETQ. The CDR3 DNA reads as TGCGCCAGCAGCCCGGGACAGGGGGCCTACGAGCAGTACTTC. Protein: CASSPGQGAYEQYF. The full variable domain, in which reference TRBV5-1 and TRBJ2-7 provide the parts outside the CDR3, is KAGVTQTPRYLIKTRGQQVTLSCSPISGHRSVSWYQQTPGQGLQFLFEYFSETQRNKGNFPGRFSGRQFSNSRSEMNVSTLELGDSALYLCASSPGQGAYEQYFGPGTRLTVT.

This clone was seen a few times. The chain recombines TRBV28 with TRBJ1-5; TRBD1 is a possible D gene (5 bases). CDR3 length: 14 amino acids. CDR1 and CDR2 (germline): MDHEN, SYDVKM. V lost 6 bases, J lost 7 bases, and 16 bases lay in between. The CDR3 loop reads CASRAGPVRQPQHF. The CDR3 DNA follows: TGTGCCAGCAGGGCGGGGCCGGTCCGCCAGCCCCAGCATTTT.

V usage is TRBV19 and J usage is TRBJ1-1; 11 positions agree with TRBD1. The CDR3 extends over 13 amino acids. The V segment lost 9 bases and the J segment 4 bases; nucleotides outside the gene matches: 4. CDR1 and CDR2 (germline): LNHDA, SQIVND (reference sequence). CDR3 sequence (DNA): TGTGCCAGCAGGGACAGGGGGTTCACTGAAGCTTTCTTT. Translated, it gives CASRDRGFTEAFF. Based on the CDR3 plus reference TRBV19 and TRBJ1-1, the full variable domain is DGGITQSPKYLFRKEGQNVTLSCEQNLNHDAMYWYRQDPGQGLRLIYYSQIVNDFQKGDIAEGYSVSREKKESFPLTVTSAQKNPTAFYLCASRDRGFTEAFFGQGTRLTVV.

The V and J genes are TRBV5-6 and TRBJ2-1; 8 bases match TRBD2. Germline V gene data show CDR1 as SGHDT and CDR2 as YYEEEE. The CDR3 has 14 residues. J lost 6 bases, V lost 1 base, and 3 bases had no gene match. DNA for the CDR3: TGTGCCAGCAGCTTGAGCGGGGGTCGCAATGAGCAGTTCTTC. It yields the protein CASSLSGGRNEQFF.

The V and J genes are TRBV19 and TRBJ2-5; TRBD1 aligns across 9 bases. CDR3 length: 15 residues. CDR1 is LNHDA and CDR2 is SQIVND in the germline V gene (reference sequence). The V segment lost 6 bases and the J segment 3 bases; nucleotides outside the gene matches: 8. CDR3 sequence reads: CASSRQGGGEETQYF. CDR3 nucleotides: TGTGCCAGTAGCCGACAGGGGGGTGGGGAAGAGACCCAGTACTTC.

The V call is TRBV7-9, the J call TRBJ1-5; tentatively, D is TRBD1 (6 bases). Germline lookup yields CDR1 SEHNR and CDR2 FQNEAQ (reference sequence). This CDR3 contains 13 residues. Trimming stripped 5 bases from V and 10 bases from J, with 15 bases between. The CDR3 loop reads CASSRGEISPQHF. As DNA, the CDR3 is TGTGCCAGCAGCAGGGGGGAGATCAGCCCCCAGCATTTT.

The rearrangement joins TRBV27 to TRBJ2-1; 8 nucleotides agree with TRBD1. Looked up from germline, CDR1 is MNHEY and CDR2 is SMNVEV (reference sequence). The V segment lost 8 bases and the J segment 7 bases; nucleotides outside the gene matches: 10. The CDR3 is made up of 14 amino acids. This CDR3 is CASLNRQGSNEQFF. As DNA, the CDR3 is TGTGCCAGCTTAAACCGACAGGGGTCAAATGAGCAGTTCTTC.